Below are 4 T cell receptor beta chains sequenced from a single sample in a study of T cells of healthy individuals. TCRdb re-called the 5' RACE reads with MiXCR, one entry per CDR3 protein. The sample lists about 41,000 distinct CDR3 sequences, 3.5% to 5.5% seen once, with about 9% in the top ten. All receptors come from a human donor in good health.

The table lists this clonotype with a few counts. The rearrangement joins TRBV11-3 to TRBJ2-1, with 12 bases matching TRBD2. The CDR3 runs 16 residues. Looked up from germline, CDR1 is SGHNT and CDR2 is YENEEA. V lost 3 bases and J lost 7; bases outside the gene matches: 7. This CDR3 reads CASSLALAGGLNEQFF. As DNA, the CDR3 is TGTGCCAGCAGCTTGGCACTAGCGGGAGGATTAAATGAGCAGTTCTTC.

This clonotype was counted many times. The J gene is TRBJ1-5, the V gene TRBV6-6; the match to TRBD1 covers 7 bases. V trimming: 2 bases; J trimming: 7 bases; junction bases outside the gene matches: 8. The CDR3 covers 15 residues. Germline lookup yields CDR1 MNHNY and CDR2 SVGAGI (reference sequence). This chain's CDR3 is CASSYRGGQEQPQHF. CDR3 bases: TGTGCCAGCAGTTACCGAGGGGGCCAAGAACAGCCCCAGCATTTT.

The J gene is TRBJ2-7, the V gene TRBV6-1; D call uncertain. The V gene's germline CDR1 is MNHNS and CDR2 SASEGT. V was pared by 7 bases and J by 1 base, with 8 bases between. The CDR3 is 12 amino acids. CDR3 nucleotide sequence: TGTGCCAGCATGGCCTTTTCCTACGAGCAGTACTTC. Encoded protein: CASMAFSYEQYF.

This clonotype was seen just once. The chain combines TRBV14 with TRBJ1-2; no reliable D call. Trimming pared 1 base from V and 1 base from J, leaving 13 bases between. The CDR3 extends over 16 amino acids. From germline, CDR1 is SGHDN and CDR2 FVKESK. CDR3 in DNA: TGTGCCAGCAGCCAAGGAGCGGATATAGTTAACTATGGCTACACCTTC. This sequence encodes CASSQGADIVNYGYTF.